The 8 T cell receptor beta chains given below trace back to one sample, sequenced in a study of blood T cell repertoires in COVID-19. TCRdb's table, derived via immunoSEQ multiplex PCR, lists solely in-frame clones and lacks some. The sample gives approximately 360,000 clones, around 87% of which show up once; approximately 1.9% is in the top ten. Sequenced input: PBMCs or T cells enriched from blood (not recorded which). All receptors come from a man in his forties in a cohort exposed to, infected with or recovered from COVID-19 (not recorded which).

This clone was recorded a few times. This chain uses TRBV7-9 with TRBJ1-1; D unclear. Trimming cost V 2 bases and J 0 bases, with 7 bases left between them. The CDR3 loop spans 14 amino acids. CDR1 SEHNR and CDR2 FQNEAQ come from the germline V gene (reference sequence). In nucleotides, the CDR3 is TGTGCCAGCAGCTTAAGCCAACTGAACACTGAAGCTTTCTTT. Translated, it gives CASSLSQLNTEAFF. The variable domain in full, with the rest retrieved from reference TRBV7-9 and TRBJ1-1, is DTGVSQNPRHKITKRGQNVTFRCDPISEHNRLYWYRQTLGQGPEFLTYFQNEAQLEKSRLLSDRFSAERPKGSFSTLEIQRTEQGDSAMYLCASSLSQLNTEAFFGQGTRLTVV.

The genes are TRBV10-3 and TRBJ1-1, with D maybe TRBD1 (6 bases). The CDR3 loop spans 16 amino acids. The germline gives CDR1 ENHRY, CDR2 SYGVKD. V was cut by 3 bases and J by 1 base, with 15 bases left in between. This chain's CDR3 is CAISEGPGHKNTEAFF. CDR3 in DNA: TGTGCCATCAGTGAAGGTCCGGGACATAAGAACACTGAAGCTTTCTTT.

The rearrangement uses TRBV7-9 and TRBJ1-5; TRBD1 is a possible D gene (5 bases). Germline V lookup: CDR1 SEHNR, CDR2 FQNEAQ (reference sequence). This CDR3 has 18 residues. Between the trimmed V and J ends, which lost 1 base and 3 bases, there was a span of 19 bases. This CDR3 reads CASSLGKSAGKDNQPQHF. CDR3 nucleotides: TGTGCCAGCAGCTTAGGAAAGTCGGCAGGGAAAGACAATCAGCCCCAGCATTTT.

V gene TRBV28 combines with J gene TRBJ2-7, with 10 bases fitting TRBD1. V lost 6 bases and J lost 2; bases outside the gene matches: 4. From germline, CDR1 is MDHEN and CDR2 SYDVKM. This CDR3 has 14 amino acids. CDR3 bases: TGTGCCAGCAGCAGGGGGACAGGGGCCTACGAGCAGTACTTC. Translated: CASSRGTGAYEQYF.

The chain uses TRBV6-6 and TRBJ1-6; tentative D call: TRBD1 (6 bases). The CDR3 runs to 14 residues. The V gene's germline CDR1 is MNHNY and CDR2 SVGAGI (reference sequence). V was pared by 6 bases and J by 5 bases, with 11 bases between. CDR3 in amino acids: CASRDRKNNSPLHF. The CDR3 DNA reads TGTGCCAGCAGAGACAGGAAAAATAATTCACCCCTCCACTTT.

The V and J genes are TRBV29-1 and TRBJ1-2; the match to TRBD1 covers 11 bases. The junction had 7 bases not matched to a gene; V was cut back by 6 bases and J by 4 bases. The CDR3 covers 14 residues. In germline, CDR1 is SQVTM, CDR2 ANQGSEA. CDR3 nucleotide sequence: TGCAGCGTACTGGGACAGGGGGACTTCTATGGCTACACCTTC. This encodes CSVLGQGDFYGYTF.

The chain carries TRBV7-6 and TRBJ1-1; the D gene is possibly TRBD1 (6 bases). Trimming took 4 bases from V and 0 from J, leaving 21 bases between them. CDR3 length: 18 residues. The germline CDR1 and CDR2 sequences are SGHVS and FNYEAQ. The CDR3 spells CASSSIVTRDTMNTEAFF. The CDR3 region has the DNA TGTGCCAGCAGCTCAATCGTCACCCGGGACACAATGAACACTGAAGCTTTCTTT.

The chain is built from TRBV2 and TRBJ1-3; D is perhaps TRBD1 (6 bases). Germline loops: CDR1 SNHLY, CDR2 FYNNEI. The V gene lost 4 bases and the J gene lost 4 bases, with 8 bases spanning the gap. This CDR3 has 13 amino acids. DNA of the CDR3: TGTGCCAGCAGTGGGGGACACGGAAACACCATATATTTT. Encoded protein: CASSGGHGNTIYF.